This TCR beta chain was captured in a study of cytomegalovirus exposure and HLA in healthy donors. Study context: Clustering assigned approximately 78% of the approximately 400 genotyped donors to the Caucasian-associated ancestry cluster.

The primer mix had 60 Vbeta and 13 Jbeta primers. Here immunoSEQ multiplex PCR was the method, and the copy in TCRdb shows in-frame clones only, minus some. The data hold 54,000 or so clones, with around three fifths observed a single time. Germline V gene sequence: CDR1 SGHRS, CDR2 YFSETQ. This CDR3 is 15 amino acids long. Trimming shortened V by 0 bases and J by 3 bases, and 12 bases separated the two germline ends. When sampled, the donors appeared nominally healthy, though they likely had unrecorded immune exposures. This clone was counted between two and nine times. Sequencing was done on a sample of PBMCs. J is TRBJ1-1 and V is TRBV5-1; possible D gene TRBD1, 6 bases. The TCR comes from a human donor in good health. CDR3 residues: CASSLDGTTYTEAFF. The CDR3 DNA reads as TGCGCCAGCAGCTTGGATGGGACAACTTACACTGAAGCTTTCTTT. Full variable domain (outside the CDR3, taken from reference TRBV5-1 and TRBJ1-1): KAGVTQTPRYLIKTRGQQVTLSCSPISGHRSVSWYQQTPGQGLQFLFEYFSETQRNKGNFPGRFSGRQFSNSRSEMNVSTLELGDSALYLCASSLDGTTYTEAFFGQGTRLTVV.